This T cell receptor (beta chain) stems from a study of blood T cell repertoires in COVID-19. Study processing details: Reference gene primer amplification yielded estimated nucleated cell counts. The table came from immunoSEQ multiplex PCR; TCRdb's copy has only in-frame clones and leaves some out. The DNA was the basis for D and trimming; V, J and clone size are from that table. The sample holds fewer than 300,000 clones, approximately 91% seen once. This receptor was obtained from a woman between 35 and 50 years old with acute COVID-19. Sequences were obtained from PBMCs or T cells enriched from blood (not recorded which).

The CDR3 spells CASSPGTTGTYSNQPQHF. CDR3 coding DNA: TGTGCCAGCAGCCCCGGGACAACCGGGACCTATAGCAATCAGCCCCAGCATTTT. V usage is TRBV7-9 and J usage is TRBJ1-5; D might be TRBD1 (6 bases). The CDR3 extends over 18 amino acids. V lost 5 bases, J lost 0 bases, and 20 bases lay in between. CDR1 and CDR2 from the germline V gene are SEHNR and FQNEAQ (reference sequence).